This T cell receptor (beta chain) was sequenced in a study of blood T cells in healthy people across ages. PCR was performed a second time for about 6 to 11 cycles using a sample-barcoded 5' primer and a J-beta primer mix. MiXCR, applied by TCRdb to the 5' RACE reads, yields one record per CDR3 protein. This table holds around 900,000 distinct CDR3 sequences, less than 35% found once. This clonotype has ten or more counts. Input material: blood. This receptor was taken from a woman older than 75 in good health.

CDR3 sequence (DNA): TGCAGTGCTAGAGATTTAGGGGGCGTCATAGATACGCAGTATTTT. Translation gives CSARDLGGVIDTQYF. The V and J genes are TRBV20-1 and TRBJ2-3; 7 positions match TRBD1. CDR1 is DFQATT, CDR2 SNEGSKA, per germline (reference sequence). V shed 0 bases, J shed 5 bases, and the junction held 8 bases outside the gene matches. The CDR3 length is 15 residues.